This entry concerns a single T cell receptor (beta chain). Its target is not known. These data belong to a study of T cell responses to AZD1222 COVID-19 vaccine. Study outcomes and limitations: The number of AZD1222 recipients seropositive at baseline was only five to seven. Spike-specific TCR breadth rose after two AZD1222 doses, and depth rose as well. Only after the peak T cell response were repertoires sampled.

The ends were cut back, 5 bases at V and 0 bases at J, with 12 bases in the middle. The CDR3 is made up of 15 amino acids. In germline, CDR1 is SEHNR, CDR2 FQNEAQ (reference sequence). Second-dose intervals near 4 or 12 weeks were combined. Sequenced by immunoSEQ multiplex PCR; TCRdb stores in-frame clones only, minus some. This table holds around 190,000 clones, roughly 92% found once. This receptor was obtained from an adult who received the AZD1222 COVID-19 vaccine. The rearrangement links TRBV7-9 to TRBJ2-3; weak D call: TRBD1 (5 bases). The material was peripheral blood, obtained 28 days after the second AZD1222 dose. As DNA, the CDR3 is TGTGCCAGCAGCCCTCGTCGGACAAGCACAGATACGCAGTATTTT. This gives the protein CASSPRRTSTDTQYF.